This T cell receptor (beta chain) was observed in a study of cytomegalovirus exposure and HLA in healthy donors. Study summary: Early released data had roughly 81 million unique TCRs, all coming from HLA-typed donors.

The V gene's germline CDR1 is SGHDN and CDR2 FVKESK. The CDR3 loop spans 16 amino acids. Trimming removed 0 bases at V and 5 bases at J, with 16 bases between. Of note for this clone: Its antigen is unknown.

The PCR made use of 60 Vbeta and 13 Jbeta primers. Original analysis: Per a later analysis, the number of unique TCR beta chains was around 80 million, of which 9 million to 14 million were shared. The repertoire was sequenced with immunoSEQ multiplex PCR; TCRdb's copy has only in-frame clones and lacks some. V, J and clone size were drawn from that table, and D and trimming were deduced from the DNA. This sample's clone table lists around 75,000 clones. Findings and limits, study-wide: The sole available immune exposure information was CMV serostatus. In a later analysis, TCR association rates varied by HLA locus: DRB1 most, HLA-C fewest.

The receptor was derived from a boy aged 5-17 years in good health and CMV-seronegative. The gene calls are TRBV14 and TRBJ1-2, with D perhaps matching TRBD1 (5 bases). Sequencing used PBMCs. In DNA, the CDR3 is TGTGCCAGCAGCCAAGATCAGGCAGGGTCAGGATATGGCTACACCTTC. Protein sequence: CASSQDQAGSGYGYTF.